The 25 T cell receptor beta chains presented below share a single source sample, sequenced in a study of blood T cell repertoires in COVID-19 (dated by TCRdb to the early 2020s). Receptor amplification or capture employed the immunoSEQ multiplex PCR assay. The table comes from immuneACCESS by way of TCRdb, which keeps in-frame sequences with V and J called. Part of the clones is missing from these tables; in studies checked, under half for an unresolved V gene and the rest for unknown reasons. A total of 30,000 to 40,000 clones appear in this sample, roughly 85% of them only once. 15% to 20% of the sample goes to the ten largest clones. Material: peripheral blood. These receptors all stem from a woman aged 60-70 years with active COVID-19.

This clone was picked up a small number of times. The chain uses TRBV6-4 and TRBJ1-6, with 8 bases that match TRBD1. The germline CDR1 and CDR2 sequences are MRHNA and SNTAGT. This CDR3 region has 14 residues. Trimming cost V 5 bases and J 13 bases; bases outside gene matches: 10. The CDR3 DNA is TGTGCCAGCAGTCTTGACAGGGGCCGAGGTCCCCTCCACTTT. Translation: CASSLDRGRGPLHF.

The chain employs TRBV5-4 and TRBJ1-1; maybe TRBD1 (5 bases). CDR1 SGHNT and CDR2 YYREEE come from the germline V gene (reference sequence). V was pared by 4 bases and J by 5 bases, with 9 bases between. The CDR3 covers 12 residues. The CDR3 region is CASSGGGTEAFF. DNA for the CDR3: TGTGCCAGCAGCGGGGGGGGGACTGAAGCTTTCTTT.

This CDR3 reads CASSEVLRGYTF. The CDR3 DNA reads TGTGCCAGCAGTGAAGTCTTACGGGGCTACACCTTC. V usage is TRBV6-1 and J usage is TRBJ1-2; D is ambiguous. Germline loops: CDR1 MNHNS, CDR2 SASEGT. Deletions cut 1 base from V and 8 bases from J, with 8 bases between. The CDR3 sequence is 12 residues long.

The rearrangement links TRBV18 to TRBJ1-1; D may be TRBD1 (6 bases). CDR3 length: 14 residues. The V end lost 6 bases, the J end lost 0 bases, and 11 bases lay between the germline ends. The germline gives CDR1 KGHSH, CDR2 LQKENI. The CDR3 is CASSPTGMNTEAFF. CDR3 nucleotide sequence: TGTGCCAGCTCCCCAACAGGGATGAACACTGAAGCTTTCTTT.

This clone showed up just once. The rearrangement links TRBV7-8 to TRBJ2-7; D uncertain. The V end lost 1 base, the J end lost 3 bases, and 10 bases lay between the germline ends. Germline CDR1 SGHVS, CDR2 FQNEAQ. This CDR3 contains 14 residues. CDR3: CASSLGAALYEQYF. The CDR3 DNA reads as TGTGCCAGCAGCTTAGGTGCCGCACTCTACGAGCAGTACTTC.

The chain's CDR3 is CASSPGGIMRNQETQYF. CDR3 DNA: TGTGCCAGCAGCCCAGGAGGCATAATGAGGAACCAAGAGACCCAGTACTTC. This chain connects TRBV7-2 to TRBJ2-5; TRBD2 might be the D (5 bases). CDR1 is SGHTA and CDR2 is FQGNSA in the germline V gene. The length of the CDR3 is 17 residues. Trimming cost V 5 bases and J 0 bases, with 19 bases left between them.

V usage is TRBV11-1 and J usage is TRBJ2-3, with D unresolved. The CDR3 spans 16 residues. CDR1 and CDR2 from the germline V gene are SGHAT and FQDESV (reference sequence). V was shortened by 5 bases and J by 7 bases, with 22 bases between the two germline ends. In nucleotides, the CDR3 is TGTGCCAGCAGCCCCCTGGGCGAACCAGCCAGGTATACGCAGTATTTT. As protein: CASSPLGEPARYTQYF.

The genes are TRBV30 and TRBJ1-6, with no clear D. The V end was cut by 5 bases, the J end by 6 bases, with 14 bases between. The germline CDR1 and CDR2 sequences are GTSNPN and SVGIG (reference sequence). CDR3 length: 14 residues. CDR3 loop: CAWSVNFVNSPLHF. The CDR3 DNA follows: TGTGCCTGGTCGGTGAACTTTGTTAATTCACCCCTCCACTTT.

The chain joins TRBV5-1 to TRBJ1-1, with TRBD1 as a possible D gene (5 bases). Between the trimmed V and J ends, which lost 5 bases and 1 base, there was a span of 15 bases. The CDR3 totals 15 residues. The germline CDR1 and CDR2 sequences are SGHRS and YFSETQ. CDR3 bases: TGCGCCAGCAGTTGGAGGGGTGGTCAGAACACTGAAGCTTTCTTT. It encodes CASSWRGGQNTEAFF. The variable domain in full, with the rest retrieved from reference TRBV5-1 and TRBJ1-1, is KAGVTQTPRYLIKTRGQQVTLSCSPISGHRSVSWYQQTPGQGLQFLFEYFSETQRNKGNFPGRFSGRQFSNSRSEMNVSTLELGDSALYLCASSWRGGQNTEAFFGQGTRLTVV.

A single count supports this clone. The chain has TRBV11-2 and TRBJ1-3; TRBD1 is a possible D gene (5 bases). The germline V and J ends were trimmed by 1 base and 4 bases, with 11 bases remaining between them. Germline V gene lookup returns CDR1 SGHAT and CDR2 FQNNGV. The CDR3 covers 15 residues. CDR3 sequence: CASSLAGGMGNTIYF. CDR3 bases: TGTGCCAGCAGCTTAGCGGGGGGAATGGGAAACACCATATATTTT.

The chain couples TRBV10-3 to TRBJ2-3, with a weak D call TRBD1 (5 bases). V gave up 0 bases and J gave up 9 bases, with 19 bases separating them. The CDR3 contains 16 residues. Germline V gene lookup returns CDR1 ENHRY and CDR2 SYGVKD. The CDR3: CAISESQGFQDRTQYF. The CDR3 coding sequence is TGTGCCATCAGTGAGTCCCAGGGCTTTCAAGATAGGACGCAGTATTTT.

This clone was seen a single time. The V gene is TRBV5-4, the J gene TRBJ1-2, with TRBD1 as a possible D gene (5 bases). Looked up from germline, CDR1 is SGHNT and CDR2 is YYREEE (reference sequence). The V gene lost 5 bases and the J gene lost 8 bases, with 16 bases spanning the gap. The CDR3 covers 13 residues. Here the CDR3 reads CASRMARAGGYTF. CDR3 coding DNA: TGTGCCAGCAGGATGGCCAGGGCAGGCGGCTACACCTTC.

This rearrangement joins TRBV11-3 to TRBJ2-5; 9 nucleotides match TRBD2. In germline, CDR1 is SGHNT, CDR2 YENEEA. With 3 bases clipped from V and 1 base from J, the junction kept 6 bases outside the gene matches. The CDR3 loop spans 16 amino acids. The chain's CDR3 is CASSLGVTSGQETQYF. The CDR3 nucleotides are TGTGCCAGCAGCTTGGGAGTGACTAGCGGCCAAGAGACCCAGTACTTC.

CDR3 residues: CASSILQGNTEAFF. The CDR3 coding sequence is TGTGCCAGTAGTATCCTACAGGGGAACACTGAAGCTTTCTTT. The gene calls are TRBV19 and TRBJ1-1; TRBD1 might be the D (6 bases). Per the germline V gene, CDR1 is LNHDA and CDR2 is SQIVND (reference sequence). The CDR3 consists of 14 residues. The V end was cut by 3 bases, the J end by 1 base, with 9 bases between.

The chain carries TRBV7-2 and TRBJ2-3; D may be TRBD2 (6 bases). Trimming removed 1 base from V and 5 bases from J, with 19 bases in between. Germline CDR1 reads SGHTA; CDR2 reads FQGNSA. This CDR3 contains 17 residues. CDR3: CASSLEGLTESGDTQYF. The CDR3, as DNA: TGTGCCAGCAGCTTAGAGGGACTGACCGAAAGTGGAGATACGCAGTATTTT. The full variable domain, its missing parts supplied by reference TRBV7-2 and TRBJ2-3, is GAGVSQSPSNKVTEKGKDVELRCDPISGHTALYWYRQSLGQGLEFLIYFQGNSAPDKSGLPSDRFSAERTGGSVSTLTIQRTQQEDSAVYLCASSLEGLTESGDTQYFGPGTRLTVL.

In this sample, this clone turned up a few times. The chain employs TRBV6-5 and TRBJ2-2; D is possibly TRBD1 (6 bases). This CDR3 comprises 14 residues. Trimming cost V 6 bases and J 10 bases, with 18 bases left between them. CDR1 and CDR2 from the germline V gene are MNHEY and SVGAGI. The CDR3, as DNA: TGTGCCAGCAGCGACCGGGGACAAGCCGCGGAGCTGTTTTTT. Encoded protein: CASSDRGQAAELFF.

Concerning this clone: The sample contains more than one DNA sequence encoding this CDR3. The chain recombines TRBV4-1 with TRBJ1-4, with 7 bases lining up with TRBD1. J gave up 8 bases and V 3 bases, and 0 bases lay outside the gene matches. This CDR3 region has 12 residues. Per the germline V gene, CDR1 is MGHRA and CDR2 is YSYEKL. The CDR3 region has the DNA TGCGCCAGCAGCCAGACAGGGGAAAAACTGTTTTTT. Translation gives CASSQTGEKLFF.

This chain joins TRBV28 and TRBJ2-1; 7 bases line up with TRBD1. This CDR3 has 13 residues. Germline lookup yields CDR1 MDHEN and CDR2 SYDVKM. The J segment lost 2 bases and the V segment lost 8 bases, leaving 3 bases of the junction unmatched. The DNA of the CDR3 is TGTGCCAGCCCGGGACAGACCTACAATGAGCAGTTCTTC. It encodes CASPGQTYNEQFF.

This clone was seen only once. V and J are TRBV2 and TRBJ2-1, with 7 nucleotides matching TRBD2. CDR3 length: 17 amino acids. The J segment lost 7 bases and the V segment lost 4 bases, leaving 16 bases of the junction unmatched. Germline CDR1 and CDR2: SNHLY and FYNNEI. CDR3 nucleotides: TGTGCCAGCAGTGCGGGGCTTCGCGGCGGGAGTGGGAATGAGCAGTTCTTC. Its protein is CASSAGLRGGSGNEQFF.

This rearrangement joins TRBV5-1 to TRBJ1-5; D gene ambiguous. V lost 4 bases, J lost 3 bases, and 11 bases lay in between. Germline V gene sequence: CDR1 SGHRS, CDR2 YFSETQ. The CDR3 length is 14 residues. For the CDR3, the DNA is TGCGCCAGCAGCCCGGACGGGGACAATCAGCCCCAGCATTTT. As protein: CASSPDGDNQPQHF.

The chain has TRBV6-5 and TRBJ1-6; D call uncertain. This CDR3 is 12 amino acids long. In germline, CDR1 is MNHEY, CDR2 SVGAGI. The germline V and J ends were trimmed by 11 bases and 7 bases, with 12 bases remaining between them. The DNA of the CDR3 is TGTGCCGCGGGGATGGGGAATTCACCCCTCCACTTT. It translates to CAAGMGNSPLHF.

V gene TRBV5-6 combines with J gene TRBJ2-7; 8 positions agree with TRBD1. This CDR3 comprises 16 residues. Germline V CDR1 and CDR2: SGHDT, YYEEEE. Trimming took 3 bases from V and 0 from J; bases not matched to a gene: 8. The CDR3 DNA reads TGTGCCAGCAGCTCGCGGACAGGGCAGAGCTCCTACGAGCAGTACTTC. It is translated as CASSSRTGQSSYEQYF.

This clone was counted a single time. J is TRBJ2-2 and V is TRBV2, with a weak D call TRBD1 (6 bases). Germline loops: CDR1 SNHLY, CDR2 FYNNEI. The V end lost 6 bases, the J end lost 7 bases, and 15 bases lay between the germline ends. The CDR3 is 14 residues long. DNA of the CDR3: TGTGCCAGCAGCCTTACAGGGAATGTCGGGGAGCTGTTTTTT. Translation: CASSLTGNVGELFF. Drawing the rest from reference TRBV2 and TRBJ2-2, the complete variable domain is EPEVTQTPSHQVTQMGQEVILRCVPISNHLYFYWYRQILGQKVEFLVSFYNNEISEKSEIFDDQFSVERPDGSNFTLKIRSTKLEDSAMYFCASSLTGNVGELFFGEGSRLTVL.

V usage is TRBV6-5 and J usage is TRBJ2-7; 10 positions match TRBD2. This CDR3 is 16 amino acids long. Germline CDR1 is MNHEY and CDR2 is SVGAGI. V shed 2 bases, J shed 3 bases, and the junction held 7 bases outside the gene matches. The CDR3, as DNA: TGTGCCAGCAGTTACAATCATCTAGCGGGGGTCTACGAGCAGTACTTC. Amino acid sequence: CASSYNHLAGVYEQYF.

The rearrangement links TRBV7-8 to TRBJ2-3, with D possibly being TRBD2 (5 bases). Germline CDR1 reads SGHVS; CDR2 reads FQNEAQ. This CDR3 has 17 amino acids. V was shortened by 3 bases and J by 0 bases, with 16 bases between the two germline ends. The CDR3 sequence: CASSFGLQVSSTDTQYF. The DNA of the CDR3 is TGTGCCAGCAGCTTCGGACTCCAGGTATCTAGCACAGATACGCAGTATTTT.